This T cell receptor (beta chain) was profiled in a study of shared clonotypes between healthy human individuals. Study-level results: Naive subsets tended to show greater estimated richness than memory subsets. About 5% of naive CD4 clonotypes were common to a handful of donors.

V shed 2 bases and J shed 1 base, with 5 bases lying between them. The CDR3 is 13 amino acids. Germline V lookup: CDR1 LGHNA, CDR2 YSLEER. Sequenced by immunoSEQ multiplex PCR; TCRdb stores in-frame clones only, minus some. The sample consists of about 2 million clones, 85% to 95% of them appearing once. Points on this clone: Its antigen is still unknown.

Naive CD8 cells were CD45RO-negative, positively selected for CCR7, excluding terminally differentiated effector memory CD45RA+ cells. The origin of this receptor is a man between 18 and 29 years old in good health. Sequenced sample: naive CD8+ T cells sorted from blood. The rearrangement joins TRBV4-3 to TRBJ1-1, with D unresolved. The CDR3 DNA is TGCGCCAGCAGCCAACGGAAGAACACTGAAGCTTTCTTT. Translation gives CASSQRKNTEAFF.